This TCR beta chain was captured by sequencing in a study of blood T cell repertoires in COVID-19. In the study overall: COVID-19 samples from acute and convalescent phases originated in the United States, Italy and Spain.

Participant reports of clinical history set cohort assignment. Recovered status applied to Cohort 3 donors who had two consecutive negative PCRs. It also applied to those with clearance or with symptom resolution. In the authors' methods: Cell counts per sample came from amplifying reference gene primers. The repertoire was sequenced with immunoSEQ multiplex PCR; TCRdb's copy has only in-frame clones and lacks some. V, J and clone size are taken as reported in that table, and D and trimming were inferred from the DNA itself. Here the sample spans around 390,000 clones, around 87% being singletons. The source material was PBMCs or T cells enriched from blood (not recorded which). The receptor was isolated from a woman between 50 and 59 years old who had recovered from COVID-19.

The CDR3 reads CASNDYSRSVPLHF. The CDR3 nucleotides read TGTGCCAGCAATGATTACAGTCGATCGGTGCCCCTCCACTTT. V usage is TRBV2 and J usage is TRBJ1-6, with no clear D. The germline V gene encodes CDR1 SNHLY and CDR2 FYNNEI. CDR3 length: 14 residues. V shed 7 bases and J shed 13 bases, with 20 bases lying between them.